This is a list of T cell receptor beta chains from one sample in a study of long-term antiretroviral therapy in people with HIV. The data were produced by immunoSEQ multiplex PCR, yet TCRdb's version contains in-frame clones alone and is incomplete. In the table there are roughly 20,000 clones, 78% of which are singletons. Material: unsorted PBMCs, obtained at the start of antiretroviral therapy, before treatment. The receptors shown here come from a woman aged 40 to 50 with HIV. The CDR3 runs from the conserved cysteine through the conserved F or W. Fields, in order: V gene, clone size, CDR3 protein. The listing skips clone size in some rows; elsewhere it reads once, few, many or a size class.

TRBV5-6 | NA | CASNAGPNEKLFF
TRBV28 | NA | CASSLRAGDQPQHF
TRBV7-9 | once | CASSFWRGGTLGVNTQYF
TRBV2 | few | CASSEAPGGGGYGYTF
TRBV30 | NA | CAWSVQKDSPLHF
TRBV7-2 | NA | CASSVGGGGKTYEQYF
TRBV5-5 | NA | CASSFHRGNQPQHF
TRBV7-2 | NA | CASRIEVQSNSPLHF
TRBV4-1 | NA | CASNGRGDYGYTF
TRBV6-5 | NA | CASSAGTAGYTF
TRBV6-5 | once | CASSPPGTWETQYF
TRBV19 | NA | CASSIQVYQPQHF
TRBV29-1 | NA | CSVFGTANSGNTIYF
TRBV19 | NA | CASSVPGPINEKLFF
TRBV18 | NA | CASSPLLRGGNTEAFF
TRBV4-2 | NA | CASSQDPSGGAGGELFF
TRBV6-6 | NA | CASSYSPPTGTIYF
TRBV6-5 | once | CASSPSTDTQYF
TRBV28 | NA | CASSLFAGGKAGNTIYF
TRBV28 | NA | CASSLTTGRDSQPQHF
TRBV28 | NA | CASRSTSGGHTDTQYF
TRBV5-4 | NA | CASSFSGGAYNEQFF
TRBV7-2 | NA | CASVGARNYGYTF
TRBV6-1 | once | CASSVQTGRANEAFF
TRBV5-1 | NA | CASSLAMGPSGGSSSYNEQFF
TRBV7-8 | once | CASSLVAGQPQHF
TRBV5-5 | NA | CASSSGIAFGSPLHF
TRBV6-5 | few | CASSYSRRFLEPQHF
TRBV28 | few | CASNWGSNQPQHF
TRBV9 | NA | CASSAGTGEETQYF
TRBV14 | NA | CASSQVPRRRGGELFF
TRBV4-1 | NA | CASSQEGQGSNEQYF
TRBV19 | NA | CASSGANYGYTF
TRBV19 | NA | CASSSGGGYNEQFF
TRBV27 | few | CASSIPPGEQYF
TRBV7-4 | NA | CASSTTGGLNTEAFF
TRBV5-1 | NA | CASSFNGDPTNEKLFF
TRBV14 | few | CASSQELGLGGLSQYF
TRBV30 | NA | CAWSPGSEAFF
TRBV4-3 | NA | CASSQDFTYNEQFF
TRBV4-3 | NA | CASSQDGGGLNTGELFF
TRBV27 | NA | CATGMWGRTYEQYF
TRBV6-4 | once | CASSGPGDSDTQYF
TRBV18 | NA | CASLYRVDLQETQYF
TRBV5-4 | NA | CASSPGQGRGEQYF
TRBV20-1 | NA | CSATRAGYTF